This passage covers 8 T cell receptor beta chains from one sample sequenced in a study of blood T cell repertoires in COVID-19. TCRdb's copy holds only in-frame clones and misses some; the assay was immunoSEQ multiplex PCR. The table includes about 140,000 clones, around 76% detected once. Material for sequencing was peripheral blood. The origin of the receptors is an elderly man with acute or convalescent COVID-19.

V and J are TRBV3-1 (or the pseudogene TRBV3-2) and TRBJ1-2; D is perhaps TRBD1 (6 bases). This CDR3 is 15 amino acids long. Between the trimmed V and J ends, which lost 2 bases and 8 bases, there was a span of 18 bases. Per the germline V gene, CDR1 is LGHDT and CDR2 is YNNKEL (reference sequence). CDR3 DNA: TGTGCCAGCAGCCAACCGTCACGGGCGGGGGGCGGCTACACCTTC. It codes for CASSQPSRAGGGYTF.

The genes are TRBV5-5 and TRBJ2-5; 7 nucleotides match TRBD1. The J segment lost 4 bases and the V segment lost 5 bases, leaving 8 bases of the junction unmatched. Germline assignment: CDR1 SGHKS and CDR2 YYEKEE (reference sequence). CDR3 length equals 14 residues. For the CDR3, the DNA is TGTGCCAGCAGGGACCAGGGGGTGGGAGAGACCCAGTACTTC. Residues: CASRDQGVGETQYF.

This CDR3 is CASSLVGRNQPQHF. For the CDR3, the DNA is TGTGCCAGCAGCTTAGTTGGGAGGAATCAGCCCCAGCATTTT. The rearrangement joins TRBV7-2 to TRBJ1-5, with no clear D. The CDR3 loop spans 14 amino acids. Germline CDR1 reads SGHTA; CDR2 reads FQGNSA. V lost 1 base and J lost 4, with 8 bases in between.

This clone has a single count. The chain recombines TRBV19 with TRBJ1-4, with 10 bases lining up with TRBD1. The ends lost 7 bases at V and 8 bases at J; junction bases unmatched: 4. The CDR3 totals 13 residues. The V gene's germline CDR1 is LNHDA and CDR2 SQIVND (reference sequence). The CDR3 DNA sequence: TGTGCCAGTACCAGGACAGGGGGAGAAAAACTGTTTTTT. Encoded protein: CASTRTGGEKLFF.

This sequence joins TRBV11-2 and TRBJ2-1, with D possibly TRBD1 on 6 matching bases. The CDR3 consists of 15 residues. Trimming stripped 5 bases from V and 5 bases from J, with 16 bases between. The germline gives CDR1 SGHAT, CDR2 FQNNGV. In nucleotides, the CDR3 is TGTGCCAGCAGCACAACCCTCCGGGACAACAATGAGCAGTTCTTC. Residues: CASSTTLRDNNEQFF.

This sequence joins TRBV21-1 and TRBJ2-7; TRBD1, the table's D call, was not compared with the DNA. TRBV21-1 is a pseudogene. The CDR3 covers 19 residues. As DNA, the CDR3 is TGTGCCAGCAGCAAAAGCCACCGTGTTGGGCTTCTGCACAACTACGAGCAGTACTTC. This encodes CASSKSHRVGLLHNYEQYF.

The chain couples TRBV7-2 to TRBJ1-2, with D hard to call. The CDR3 totals 15 residues. Germline V gene data show CDR1 as SGHTA and CDR2 as FQGNSA. V was pared by 2 bases and J by 6 bases, with 16 bases between. CDR3 nucleotides: TGTGCCAGCAGCTTAATCAGGCCGTCCTTGAATGGCTACACCTTC. It encodes CASSLIRPSLNGYTF.

Turning to this clone: The junction and the germline gene differ at one end; a read error may be behind it. The chain recombines TRBV5-1 with TRBJ2-7, with a tentative D call TRBD1 (6 bases). The CDR3 consists of 15 residues. Germline assignment: CDR1 SGHRS and CDR2 YFSETQ. The CDR3 region is CTSTTTGTSSYEQYF. The CDR3 nucleotides read TGCACCAGCACTACCACCGGGACATCCTCCTACGAGCAGTACTTC.